This T cell receptor beta chain was found in a study of OX40 agonist ivuxolimab in advanced cancers. Findings and limits, study-wide: The study found that CD8+ T cells averaged more expanded clones than CD4+.

Method: immunoSEQ multiplex PCR; TCRdb's copy keeps in-frame clones and lacks some. Among tens of thousands of clones listed, roughly 90% were seen once. The germline CDR1 and CDR2 sequences are LNHDA and SQIVND (reference sequence). After removal of 6 bases from V and 5 bases from J, the junction contained 5 bases not matched to a gene. This CDR3 is built from 13 residues. A note on this clone: Its target is unknown.

The sequence came from an adult with an advanced solid tumor such as melanoma, head and neck, liver or kidney cancer. The chain carries TRBV19 and TRBJ2-3; TRBD1 agrees at 7 bases. Sample: CD4+ or CD8+ T cells sorted from blood, taken in a trial of the OX40 agonist ivuxolimab. Here the CDR3 reads CASRLRTGDTQYF. In DNA, the CDR3 is TGTGCCAGTAGACTCCGGACAGGAGATACGCAGTATTTT.